Listed here are 5 T cell receptor beta chains from one sample, sequenced in a study of blood T cell repertoires in COVID-19. Assay used: immunoSEQ multiplex PCR; TCRdb lists only in-frame clones, some missing. The table records under 200,000 clones, about 90% of them present only once. The sequenced material came from peripheral blood. Every receptor here comes from a woman aged 70-85 years with acute or convalescent COVID-19.

The chain employs TRBV19 and TRBJ2-1; 8 nucleotides align to TRBD2. The germline CDR1 and CDR2 sequences are LNHDA and SQIVND (reference sequence). V was pared by 3 bases and J by 6 bases, with 4 bases of the junction left unmatched. This CDR3 is built from 14 residues. CDR3 bases: TGTGCCAGTAGTATTATTAGCGGGATCAATGAGCAGTTCTTC. Its translation: CASSIISGINEQFF.

The chain uses TRBV21-1 and TRBJ1-1; the table assigns TRBD1, which was not confirmed against the DNA. TRBV21-1 is given as a pseudogene. This CDR3 comprises 22 residues. CDR3 nucleotides: TGTGCCAGCAGCAAAAAGAGGACCAAATTTAGATCCTCAGGGGAGATGAACACTGAAGCTTTCTTT. The encoded protein is CASSKKRTKFRSSGEMNTEAFF.

V is TRBV7-3 and J is TRBJ2-1; TRBD2 matches at 8 bases. From germline, CDR1 is SGHTA and CDR2 FQGTGA. The V segment lost 6 bases and the J segment 9 bases; nucleotides outside the gene matches: 13. The CDR3 is 15 residues long. As DNA, the CDR3 is TGTGCCAGCAGTTACTCTAGCGGGCCGGCCAGTGAGCAGTTCTTC. It yields the protein CASSYSSGPASEQFF.

CDR3 nucleotides: TGTGCCAGCAGTGAAGCAGGGGCAATGAACACTGAAGCTTTCTTT. This gives the protein CASSEAGAMNTEAFF. This rearrangement joins TRBV6-1 to TRBJ1-1, with a possible D match to TRBD1 (5 bases). The CDR3 contains 15 residues. Per the germline V gene, CDR1 is MNHNS and CDR2 is SASEGT. Between the trimmed V and J ends, which lost 0 bases and 0 bases, there was a span of 8 bases.

J is TRBJ2-1 and V is TRBV10-1; D not resolved. The germline V gene has CDR1 WNHNN and CDR2 SYGVQD (reference sequence). V lost 5 bases and J lost 6, with 11 bases in between. This CDR3 spans 13 amino acids. The CDR3 DNA reads TGCGCCAGCAGTCCTCCAGCGATCAATGAGCAGTTCTTC. Translation: CASSPPAINEQFF.